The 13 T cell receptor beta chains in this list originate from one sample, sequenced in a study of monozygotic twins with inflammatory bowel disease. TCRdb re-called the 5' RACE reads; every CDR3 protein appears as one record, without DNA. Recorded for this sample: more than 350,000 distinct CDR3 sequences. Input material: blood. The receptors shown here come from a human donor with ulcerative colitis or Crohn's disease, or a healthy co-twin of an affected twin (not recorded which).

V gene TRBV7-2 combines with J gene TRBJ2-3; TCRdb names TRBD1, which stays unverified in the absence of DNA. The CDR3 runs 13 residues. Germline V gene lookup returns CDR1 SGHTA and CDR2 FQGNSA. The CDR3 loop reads CASSRQNRDTQYF.

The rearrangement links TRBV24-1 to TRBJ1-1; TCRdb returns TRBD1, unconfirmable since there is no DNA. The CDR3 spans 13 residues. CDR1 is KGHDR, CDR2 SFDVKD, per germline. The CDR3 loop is CATSPGEISEAFF.

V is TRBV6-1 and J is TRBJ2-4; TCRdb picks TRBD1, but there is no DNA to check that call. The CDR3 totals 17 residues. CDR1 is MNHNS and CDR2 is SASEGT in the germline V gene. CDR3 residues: CASSETAGGLAKNIQYF.

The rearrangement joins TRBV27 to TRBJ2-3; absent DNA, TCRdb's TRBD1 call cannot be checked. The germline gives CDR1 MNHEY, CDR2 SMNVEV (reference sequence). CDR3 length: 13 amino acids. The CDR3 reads CASSFVGVTTQYF.

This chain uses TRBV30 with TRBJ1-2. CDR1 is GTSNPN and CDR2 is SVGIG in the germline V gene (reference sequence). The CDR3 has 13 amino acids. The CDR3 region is CAWSGSGYGGYTF.

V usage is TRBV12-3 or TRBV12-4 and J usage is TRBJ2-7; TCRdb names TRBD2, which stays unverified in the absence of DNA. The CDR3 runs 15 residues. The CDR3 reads CASSRGRAVSYEQYF.

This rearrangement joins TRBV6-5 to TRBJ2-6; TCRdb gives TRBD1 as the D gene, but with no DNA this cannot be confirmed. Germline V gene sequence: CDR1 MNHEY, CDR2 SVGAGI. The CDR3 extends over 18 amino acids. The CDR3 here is CASSYEGQGSSGANVLTF.

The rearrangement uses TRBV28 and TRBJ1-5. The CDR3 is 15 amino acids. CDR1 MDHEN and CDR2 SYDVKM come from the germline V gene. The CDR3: CASSSRTSLNQPQHF.

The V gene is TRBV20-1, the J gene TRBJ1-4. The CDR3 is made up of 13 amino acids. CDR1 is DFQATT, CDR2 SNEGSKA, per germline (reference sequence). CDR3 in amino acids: CSARSGLGEKLFF.

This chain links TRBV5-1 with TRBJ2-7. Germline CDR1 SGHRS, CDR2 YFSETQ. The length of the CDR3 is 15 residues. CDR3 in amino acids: CASSLGVQGPLEQYF.

The CDR3 sequence is CASSETGRSTDTQYF. The chain links TRBV5-1 to TRBJ2-3; the TCRdb call, TRBD1, lacks DNA for checking. The germline CDR1 and CDR2 sequences are SGHRS and YFSETQ. The CDR3 sequence is 15 residues long.

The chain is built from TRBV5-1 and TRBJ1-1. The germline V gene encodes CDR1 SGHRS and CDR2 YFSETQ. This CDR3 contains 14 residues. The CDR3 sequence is CASSLNMFEGEAFF.

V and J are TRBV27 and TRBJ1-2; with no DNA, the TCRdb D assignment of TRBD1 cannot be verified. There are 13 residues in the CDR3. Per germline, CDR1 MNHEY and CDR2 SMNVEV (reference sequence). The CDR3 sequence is CASSGTPNYGYTF.